These 8 T cell receptor beta chains originate from one sample sequenced in a study of identical twins. In TCRdb, the 5' RACE reads were re-called with MiXCR into one record per CDR3 protein. The table includes 1.5 million to 2 million distinct CDR3 sequences, 25% to 35% detected once. The specimen sequenced was cord blood. These receptors were collected from a newborn girl in good health.

On this clonotype itself: The junction does not match germline at one end; this may be a read error. The genes are TRBV2 and TRBJ2-2; TRBD2 might be the D (6 bases). This CDR3 has 13 residues. The V gene's germline CDR1 is SNHLY and CDR2 FYNNEI. The CDR3 DNA sequence: TGTACCAGCAACCGGAGGGGCACCGGGGAGCTGTTTTTT. As protein: CTSNRRGTGELFF.

V gene TRBV7-9 combines with J gene TRBJ1-2; no reliable D call. Germline lookup yields CDR1 SEHNR and CDR2 FQNEAQ (reference sequence). The germline V and J ends were trimmed by 2 bases and 6 bases, with 16 bases remaining between them. The CDR3 length is 15 residues. The CDR3 loop is CASSLMISTEDGYTF. CDR3 DNA sequence: TGTGCCAGCAGCTTAATGATTTCGACTGAAGATGGCTACACCTTC.

This chain uses TRBV20-1 with TRBJ1-2, with TRBD1 matching over 8 bases. The CDR3 runs to 15 residues. Germline assignment: CDR1 DFQATT and CDR2 SNEGSKA (reference sequence). V trimming: 0 bases; J trimming: 4 bases; junction bases outside the gene matches: 7. The CDR3 here is CSARDPTQGGYGYTF. In DNA, the CDR3 is TGCAGTGCTAGAGACCCAACACAGGGGGGCTATGGCTACACCTTC.

This clonotype was found a few times. The chain combines TRBV2 with TRBJ1-4, with TRBD1 identical over 8 bases. CDR1 and CDR2 (germline): SNHLY, FYNNEI. V dropped 10 bases and J dropped 5; count of bases not matched to a gene: 3. The CDR3 runs to 12 residues. The CDR3 region is CATQGGNEKLFF. In DNA form, the CDR3 reads TGTGCCACACAGGGGGGGAATGAAAAACTGTTTTTT.

This clonotype appeared a few times. The chain recombines TRBV13 with TRBJ2-4, with a possible D match to TRBD2 (5 bases). The closer fit of TRBJ2-7 to the DNA end suggests the J call may be wrong. Germline CDR1 reads PRHDT; CDR2 reads FYEKMQ (reference sequence). The CDR3 spans 14 residues. The CDR3 DNA reads as TGTGCCAGCAGCTTAGGCCTAGCAAAAGACGAGCAGTACTTC. The encoded protein is CASSLGLAKDEQYF.

This chain connects TRBV20-1 to TRBJ2-1; possibly TRBD1 for D (5 bases). This CDR3 has 14 residues. V was cut by 3 bases and J by 0 bases, with 9 bases left in between. In germline, CDR1 is DFQATT, CDR2 SNEGSKA (reference sequence). This chain's CDR3 is CSASQGLSYNEQFF. DNA for the CDR3: TGCAGTGCTAGTCAGGGCCTCTCCTACAATGAGCAGTTCTTC.

Comments on this clonotype: One end of the junction varies from germline; a read error may be responsible. The rearrangement links TRBV6-1 to TRBJ2-7; a possible D gene is TRBD1 (5 bases). CDR3 length: 13 amino acids. The germline gives CDR1 MNHNS, CDR2 SASEGT. Written as DNA, the CDR3 is TGTGCCAGCAGTGTGACAGCCTCCTACGAGCACTACTTC. It translates to CASSVTASYEHYF.

The V call is TRBV2, the J call TRBJ2-5; TRBD2 might be the D (6 bases). The CDR3 contains 12 residues. The ends were cut back, 4 bases at V and 11 bases at J, with 14 bases in the middle. CDR1 SNHLY and CDR2 FYNNEI come from the germline V gene. CDR3 amino acids: CASSARGDEQYF. The DNA of the CDR3 is TGTGCCAGCAGTGCCCGCGGGGATGAGCAGTACTTC.